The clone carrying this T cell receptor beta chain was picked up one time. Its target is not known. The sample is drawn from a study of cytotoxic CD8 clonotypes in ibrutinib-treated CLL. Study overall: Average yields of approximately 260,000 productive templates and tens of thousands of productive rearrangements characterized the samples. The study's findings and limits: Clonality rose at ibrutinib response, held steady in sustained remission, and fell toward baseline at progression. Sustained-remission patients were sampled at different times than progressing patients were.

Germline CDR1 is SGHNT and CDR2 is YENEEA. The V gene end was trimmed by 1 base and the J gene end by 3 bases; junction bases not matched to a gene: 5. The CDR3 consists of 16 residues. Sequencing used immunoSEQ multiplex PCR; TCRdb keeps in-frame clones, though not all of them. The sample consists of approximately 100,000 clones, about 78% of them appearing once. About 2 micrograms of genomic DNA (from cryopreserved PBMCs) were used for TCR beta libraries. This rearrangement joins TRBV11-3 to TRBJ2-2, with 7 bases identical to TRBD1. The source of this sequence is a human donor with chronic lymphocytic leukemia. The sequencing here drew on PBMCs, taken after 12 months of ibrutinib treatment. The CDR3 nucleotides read TGTGCCAGCAGCTTAGCAGGGGGACACTACACCGGGGAGCTGTTTTTT. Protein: CASSLAGGHYTGELFF.